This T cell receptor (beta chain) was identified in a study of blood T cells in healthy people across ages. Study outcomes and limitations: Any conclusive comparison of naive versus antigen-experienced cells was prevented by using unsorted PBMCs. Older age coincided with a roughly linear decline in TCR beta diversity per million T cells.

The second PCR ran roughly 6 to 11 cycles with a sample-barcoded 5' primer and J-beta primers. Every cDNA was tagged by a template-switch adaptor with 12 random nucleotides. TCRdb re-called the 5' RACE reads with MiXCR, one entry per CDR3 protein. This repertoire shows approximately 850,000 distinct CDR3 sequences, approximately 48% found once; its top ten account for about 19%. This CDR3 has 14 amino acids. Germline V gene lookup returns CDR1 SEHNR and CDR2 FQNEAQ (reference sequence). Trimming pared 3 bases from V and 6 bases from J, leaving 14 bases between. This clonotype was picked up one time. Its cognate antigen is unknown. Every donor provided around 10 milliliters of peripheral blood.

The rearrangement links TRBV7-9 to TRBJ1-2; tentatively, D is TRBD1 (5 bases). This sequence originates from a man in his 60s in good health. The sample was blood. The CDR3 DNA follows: TGTGCCAGCAGCTTTGGGACCTCGAGGGATGGCTACACCTTC. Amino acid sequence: CASSFGTSRDGYTF.